This T cell receptor beta chain stems from a study of CD8+CD57+ T cells in acquired aplastic anemia. Genomic DNA, serving as template, underwent TCR beta VDJ and CDR3 profiling. TCRdb re-called the reads with MiXCR, one entry per CDR3 protein. Of about 160,000 distinct CDR3 sequences listed, approximately 43% are singletons. General study points: Common to patients and controls were roughly 30 CD8+ CDR3 sequences.

This clonotype was observed many times. Its antigen is undetermined. The ends were cut back, 0 bases at V and 7 bases at J, with 7 bases in the middle. Germline V gene data show CDR1 as SGHDT and CDR2 as YYEEEE. The CDR3 loop spans 13 amino acids. The rearrangement links TRBV5-6 to TRBJ1-4, with a weak D call TRBD1 (5 bases). This TCR was sampled from a human donor in good health. The sample comprised sorted CD4+, CD8+, or CD8+CD57+ T cells (not recorded which) from PBMCs. As DNA, the CDR3 is TGTGCCAGCAGCTTGGCGGGGGGTGAAAAACTGTTTTTT. Its translation: CASSLAGGEKLFF.